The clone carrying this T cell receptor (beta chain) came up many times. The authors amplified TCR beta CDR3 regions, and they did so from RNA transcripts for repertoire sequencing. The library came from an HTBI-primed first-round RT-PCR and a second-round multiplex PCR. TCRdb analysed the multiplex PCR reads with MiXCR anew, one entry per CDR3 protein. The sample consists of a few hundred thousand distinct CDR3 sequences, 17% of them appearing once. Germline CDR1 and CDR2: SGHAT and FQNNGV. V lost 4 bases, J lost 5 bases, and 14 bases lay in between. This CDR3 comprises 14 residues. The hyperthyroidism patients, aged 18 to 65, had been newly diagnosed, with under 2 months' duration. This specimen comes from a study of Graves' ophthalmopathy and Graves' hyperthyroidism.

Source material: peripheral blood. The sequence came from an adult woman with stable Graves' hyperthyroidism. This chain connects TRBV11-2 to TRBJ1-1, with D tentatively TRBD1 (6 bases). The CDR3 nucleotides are TGTGCCAGCAGCTCCAACAGACAGGTAACTGAAGCTTTCTTT. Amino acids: CASSSNRQVTEAFF.